Below are 13 T cell receptor beta chains sequenced from a single sample in a study of T cell responses to AZD1222 COVID-19 vaccine. Some clones are missing from TCRdb's copy, which holds only in-frame ones; the method was immunoSEQ multiplex PCR. The table lists some 200,000 clones, just over 90% of them singletons, with around 3.5% in the top ten. The sample was peripheral blood, taken 28 days after the second AZD1222 dose. The receptors originated from an adult who received the AZD1222 COVID-19 vaccine.

V gene TRBV7-2 combines with J gene TRBJ2-7; D unresolved. Germline V gene sequence: CDR1 SGHTA, CDR2 FQGNSA. V lost 1 base, J lost 6 bases, and 7 bases lay in between. CDR3 length equals 12 residues. CDR3 residues: CASSLDWGEQYF. The CDR3 bases are TGTGCCAGCAGCTTAGATTGGGGCGAGCAGTACTTC.

The rearrangement links TRBV7-3 to TRBJ1-1; D remains ambiguous. This CDR3 has 14 residues. V lost 5 bases and J lost 1, with 11 bases in between. In germline, CDR1 is SGHTA, CDR2 FQGTGA. The CDR3 DNA follows: TGTGCCAGCAGCCCGGGCAGGCAGAACACTGAAGCTTTCTTT. This sequence encodes CASSPGRQNTEAFF.

V usage is TRBV7-3 and J usage is TRBJ2-3, with D maybe TRBD2 (5 bases). V was clipped by 3 bases and J by 1 base, with 11 bases between them. This CDR3 region has 15 residues. Germline lookup yields CDR1 SGHTA and CDR2 FQGTGA. The CDR3 sequence: CASSLTTWGTDTQYF. The CDR3 DNA sequence: TGTGCCAGCAGCTTGACTACCTGGGGCACAGATACGCAGTATTTT.

In its sample, this clone was seen once. This chain connects TRBV11-2 to TRBJ2-5; 9 nucleotides line up with TRBD2. The germline V gene encodes CDR1 SGHAT and CDR2 FQNNGV. The CDR3 has 14 residues. With V trimmed by 5 bases and J by 6 bases, 7 bases remained unmatched. This CDR3 is CASSTVAGVQTQYF. In nucleotides, the CDR3 is TGTGCCAGCAGCACTGTAGCGGGAGTGCAGACCCAGTACTTC.

The V gene is TRBV28, the J gene TRBJ2-1; either TRBD1 or TRBD2 may supply D (5 bases each). Germline V gives CDR1 MDHEN, CDR2 SYDVKM. CDR3 size: 17 residues. V was clipped by 11 bases and J by 0 bases, with 23 bases between them. This CDR3 reads CAAHGVSGAFSYNEQFF. The CDR3 DNA reads as TGTGCCGCTCATGGGGTTTCCGGGGCCTTCTCCTACAATGAGCAGTTCTTC.

This clone was observed a few times. The rearrangement joins TRBV5-1 to TRBJ1-6; D might be TRBD1 (6 bases). CDR1 and CDR2 (germline): SGHRS, YFSETQ. V was pared by 0 bases and J by 8 bases, with 21 bases between. This CDR3 contains 18 residues. In nucleotides, the CDR3 is TGCGCCAGCAGCTTGGCGGGGGCAGGGCGCAACGGAGATTCACCCCTCCACTTT. This sequence encodes CASSLAGAGRNGDSPLHF.

The chain links TRBV3-1 (or the pseudogene TRBV3-2) to TRBJ1-4; D is unclear. CDR3 length equals 15 residues. CDR1 is LGHDT and CDR2 is YNNKEL in the germline V gene (reference sequence). Deletions cut 2 bases from V and 0 bases from J, with 7 bases between. The CDR3 coding sequence is TGTGCCAGCAGCCAACATGCGGCAACTAATGAAAAACTGTTTTTT. Residues: CASSQHAATNEKLFF.

The chain carries TRBV23-1 and TRBJ1-1, with unresolved D. TRBV23-1 is designated an ORF whose function remains uncertain. This CDR3 region has 15 residues. Trimming took off 2 bases at V and 3 bases at J, with 13 bases between the two ends. The CDR3 reads CASSQGSWEHTEAFF. The DNA of the CDR3 is TGCGCCAGCAGTCAAGGTTCCTGGGAACACACTGAAGCTTTCTTT.

The chain is built from TRBV27 and TRBJ1-4, with a weak D call TRBD1 (5 bases). Per the germline V gene, CDR1 is MNHEY and CDR2 is SMNVEV (reference sequence). V gave up 4 bases and J gave up 6 bases, with 12 bases separating them. This CDR3 has 14 amino acids. The DNA of the CDR3 is TGTGCCAGCAGTTATGGTCAGGGAGATGAAAAACTGTTTTTT. Its protein is CASSYGQGDEKLFF.

The chain uses TRBV9 and TRBJ1-3, with 7 bases that match TRBD1. The CDR3 sequence is 17 residues long. Germline V CDR1 and CDR2: SGDLS, YYNGEE. With V trimmed by 4 bases and J by 0 bases, 10 bases remained unmatched. As DNA, the CDR3 is TGTGCCAGCAGCCTCCGGGACAGCCGTATCTCTGGAAACACCATATATTTT. Protein: CASSLRDSRISGNTIYF.

This chain uses TRBV7-9 with TRBJ2-7; possibly TRBD1 for D (5 bases). V was cut by 1 base and J by 0 bases, with 19 bases left in between. The CDR3 spans 18 residues. The V gene's germline CDR1 is SEHNR and CDR2 FQNEAQ (reference sequence). CDR3 bases: TGTGCCAGCAGCTTAGGGGATGCCAAGGGGTCGAGCTCCTACGAGCAGTACTTC. Translating gives CASSLGDAKGSSSYEQYF.

This chain joins TRBV5-8 and TRBJ1-4, with TRBD1 matching 9 bases. The germline CDR1 and CDR2 sequences are SGHTS and YDEGEE. This CDR3 contains 17 residues. Unmatched junction bases numbered 14, after V lost 3 bases and J lost 8 bases. The CDR3 sequence: CASSSGQGLPNGEKLFF. DNA of the CDR3: TGTGCCAGCAGCTCGGGACAGGGTTTGCCCAATGGGGAAAAACTGTTTTTT. Variable domain in full (rest from reference TRBV5-8 and TRBJ1-4): EAGVTQSPTHLIKTRGQQATLRCSPISGHTSVYWYQQALGLGLQFLLWYDEGEERNRGNFPPRFSGRQFPNYSSELNVNALELEDSALYLCASSSGQGLPNGEKLFFGSGTQLSVL.

This clone was seen once. The chain has TRBV10-1 and TRBJ1-2, with D unclear. There are 14 residues in the CDR3. CDR1 is WNHNN, CDR2 SYGVQD, per germline (reference sequence). The V and J ends lost 0 bases and 2 bases respectively, with 7 bases between them. The CDR3 is CASSESGVNYGYTF. The CDR3 nucleotides read TGCGCCAGCAGTGAGTCCGGGGTAAACTATGGCTACACCTTC.